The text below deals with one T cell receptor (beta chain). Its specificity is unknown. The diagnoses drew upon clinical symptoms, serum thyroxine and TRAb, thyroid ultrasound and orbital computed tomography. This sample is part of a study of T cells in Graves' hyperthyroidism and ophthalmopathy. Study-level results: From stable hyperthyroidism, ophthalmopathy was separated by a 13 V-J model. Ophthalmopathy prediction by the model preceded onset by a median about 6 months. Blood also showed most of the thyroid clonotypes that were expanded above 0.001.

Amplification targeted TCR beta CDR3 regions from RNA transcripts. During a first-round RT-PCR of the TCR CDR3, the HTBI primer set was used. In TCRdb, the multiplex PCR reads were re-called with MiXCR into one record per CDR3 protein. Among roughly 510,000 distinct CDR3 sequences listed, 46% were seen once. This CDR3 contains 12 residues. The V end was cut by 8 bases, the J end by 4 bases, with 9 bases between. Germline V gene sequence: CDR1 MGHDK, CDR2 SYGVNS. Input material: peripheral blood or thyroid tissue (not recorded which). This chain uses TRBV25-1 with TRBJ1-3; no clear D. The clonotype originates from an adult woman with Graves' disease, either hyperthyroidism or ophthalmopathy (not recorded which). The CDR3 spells CASGVSGNTIYF. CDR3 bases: TGTGCCAGCGGGGTGTCAGGAAACACCATATATTTT.